This T cell receptor (beta chain) is drawn from a study of OX40 agonist ivuxolimab in advanced cancers. The J segment lost 6 bases and the V segment lost 6 bases, leaving 8 bases of the junction unmatched. The CDR3 has 15 amino acids. Germline CDR1 is LNHDA and CDR2 is SQIVND (reference sequence). In this sample, this clone turned up a few times. TCRdb's table, derived via immunoSEQ multiplex PCR, lists solely in-frame clones and lacks some. This repertoire shows more than 60,000 clones, roughly four fifths found once; its top ten account for 1.6%. The receptor comes from an adult with an advanced solid tumor such as melanoma, head and neck, liver or kidney cancer. The chain carries TRBV19 and TRBJ2-1; 10 bases line up with TRBD1. The source was CD4+ or CD8+ T cells sorted from blood, collected in a trial of the OX40 agonist ivuxolimab. The CDR3 spells CASSRGQGNFNEQFF. CDR3 DNA sequence: TGTGCCAGTAGCCGGGGACAGGGGAATTTCAATGAGCAGTTCTTC.